The 30 T cell receptor beta chains reported below all come from one sample, sequenced in a study of shared clonotypes between healthy human individuals. Some clones are missing from TCRdb's copy, which holds only in-frame ones; the method was immunoSEQ multiplex PCR. Here the sample spans under 2,000,000 clones, 85% to 95% being singletons. Positively selected for CCR7, the CD45RO-negative cells used as naive CD8 cells excluded terminally differentiated effector memory CD45RA+ cells. The material sequenced was naive CD8+ T cells sorted from blood. The receptors here all came from a man younger than 30 in good health.

The chain combines TRBV4-3 with TRBJ2-5; 11 bases are shared with TRBD2. CDR1 and CDR2 from the germline V gene are LGHNA and YSLEER. This CDR3 has 17 amino acids. V dropped 4 bases and J dropped 5; count of bases not matched to a gene: 12. CDR3 DNA sequence: TGCGCCAGCAGCCCGGGACAGGTTATAGCGGGAGGGGAGACCCAGTACTTC. Its translation is CASSPGQVIAGGETQYF.

This rearrangement joins TRBV5-6 to TRBJ2-7; D gene ambiguous. Trimming removed 3 bases at V and 4 bases at J, with 11 bases between. Germline CDR1 reads SGHDT; CDR2 reads YYEEEE. The CDR3 is made up of 13 amino acids. CDR3 loop: CASSSDLIYEQYF. The CDR3 DNA sequence: TGTGCCAGCAGCTCGGATCTCATATACGAGCAGTACTTC.

Turning to this clone: Other DNA sequences in the same sample also yield this CDR3. V gene TRBV5-6 combines with J gene TRBJ2-7; a weak D match, TRBD1 (6 bases). There are 12 residues in the CDR3. Looked up from germline, CDR1 is SGHDT and CDR2 is YYEEEE. Trimming pared 4 bases from V and 5 bases from J, leaving 10 bases between. The CDR3 DNA is TGTGCCAGCAGCCCTACAGGGAACGAGCAGTACTTC. This encodes CASSPTGNEQYF.

The chain combines TRBV4-1 with TRBJ2-7, with 14 positions matching TRBD2. Germline CDR1 MGHRA, CDR2 YSYEKL. This CDR3 contains 17 residues. V lost 3 bases and J lost 4; bases outside the gene matches: 8. CDR3 sequence: CASSHGLAGGLSYEQYF. As DNA, the CDR3 is TGCGCCAGCAGCCATGGACTAGCGGGAGGCCTATCGTACGAGCAGTACTTC.

The chain carries TRBV28 and TRBJ2-3; D gene ambiguous. This CDR3 spans 13 amino acids. Germline assignment: CDR1 MDHEN and CDR2 SYDVKM. V lost 3 bases, J lost 11 bases, and 15 bases lay in between. The CDR3 sequence is CASSFPGRMLQYF. CDR3 in DNA: TGTGCCAGCAGTTTCCCCGGACGGATGCTGCAGTATTTT.

The genes are TRBV19 and TRBJ2-7, with 10 nucleotides matching TRBD1. Trimming took 5 bases from V and 0 from J; bases not matched to a gene: 13. Germline CDR1 and CDR2: LNHDA and SQIVND (reference sequence). The CDR3 is 18 residues long. The DNA of the CDR3 is TGTGCCAGTAGTCGCCGGGACAGGGGTCCCCTTAGCTCCTACGAGCAGTACTTC. Translation gives CASSRRDRGPLSSYEQYF.

V usage is TRBV7-8 and J usage is TRBJ2-3; D is perhaps TRBD1 or TRBD2 (5 bases each). The CDR3 is 15 residues long. The ends were cut back, 3 bases at V and 1 base at J, with 11 bases in the middle. CDR1 SGHVS and CDR2 FQNEAQ come from the germline V gene. The CDR3 DNA sequence: TGTGCCAGCAGCTTGCGAAGGGACGGCACAGATACGCAGTATTTT. Translation: CASSLRRDGTDTQYF.

This chain links TRBV5-4 with TRBJ1-3, with a tentative D call TRBD1 (6 bases). Trimming stripped 4 bases from V and 13 bases from J, with 18 bases between. This CDR3 comprises 13 residues. CDR1 is SGHNT, CDR2 YYREEE, per germline (reference sequence). The CDR3, as DNA: TGTGCCAGCAGCGGGGGCTCGGGCCCTTCTATATATTTT. The encoded protein is CASSGGSGPSIYF.

The genes are TRBV7-9 and TRBJ2-7, with D possibly matching TRBD2 (6 bases). V lost 3 bases, J lost 4 bases, and 16 bases lay in between. The CDR3 loop spans 15 amino acids. Per the germline V gene, CDR1 is SEHNR and CDR2 is FQNEAQ (reference sequence). The CDR3, as DNA: TGTGCCAGCAGCTTCGGACCGGAGGGGCAATACGAGCAGTACTTC. It yields the protein CASSFGPEGQYEQYF.

The V and J genes are TRBV6-5 and TRBJ2-2, with D possibly matching TRBD2 (7 bases). The CDR3 has 15 amino acids. V gave up 3 bases and J gave up 5 bases, with 13 bases separating them. Germline assignment: CDR1 MNHEY and CDR2 SVGAGI. The CDR3: CASSYLGGDTGELFF. The CDR3 coding sequence is TGTGCCAGCAGTTATTTAGGGGGGGATACCGGGGAGCTGTTTTTT.

The chain uses TRBV28 and TRBJ1-2; maybe TRBD1 (6 bases). The germline V gene encodes CDR1 MDHEN and CDR2 SYDVKM. V was pared by 7 bases and J by 3 bases, with 9 bases between. There are 12 residues in the CDR3. The CDR3 nucleotides are TGTGCCAGCACAGGGGCCGACTATGGCTACACCTTC. Its protein product is CASTGADYGYTF.

V is TRBV30 and J is TRBJ2-3; 9 bases line up with TRBD2. Germline-derived CDR1 and CDR2 are GTSNPN and SVGIG (reference sequence). The CDR3 has 16 amino acids. V lost 2 bases to trimming and J lost 5 bases; unmatched junction nucleotides: 11. CDR3: CAWSPRSGGSGDTQYF. The CDR3 DNA is TGTGCCTGGAGTCCTCGTAGCGGGGGTTCAGGAGATACGCAGTATTTT.

The gene calls are TRBV13 and TRBJ1-1; D possibly corresponds to TRBD1 (5 bases). V was pared by 3 bases and J by 5 bases, with 10 bases between. The CDR3 is 13 residues long. Germline V gene lookup returns CDR1 PRHDT and CDR2 FYEKMQ (reference sequence). The CDR3 bases are TGTGCCAGCAGCTTTTATGGGGGAACTGAAGCTTTCTTT. Its translation is CASSFYGGTEAFF.

Concerning this clone: Other nucleotide sequences in the sample specify the same CDR3. The chain couples TRBV6-5 to TRBJ2-3; maybe TRBD2 (5 bases). V lost 2 bases and J 1 base, leaving 7 bases between the germline ends. This CDR3 contains 14 residues. Germline V lookup: CDR1 MNHEY, CDR2 SVGAGI. The CDR3 reads CASSYGGGTDTQYF. CDR3 DNA: TGTGCCAGCAGTTACGGAGGTGGCACAGATACGCAGTATTTT.

This sequence joins TRBV7-9 and TRBJ2-1, with TRBD2 as a possible D gene (6 bases). This CDR3 is 16 amino acids long. Deletions cut 0 bases from V and 6 bases from J, with 15 bases between. Germline CDR1 is SEHNR and CDR2 is FQNEAQ (reference sequence). In DNA, the CDR3 is TGTGCCAGCAGCTTAGCCTTGTGGGAGGTCAGCAATGAGCAGTTCTTC. Translation: CASSLALWEVSNEQFF. Full variable domain (rest looked up from reference TRBV7-9 and TRBJ2-1): DTGVSQNPRHKITKRGQNVTFRCDPISEHNRLYWYRQTLGQGPEFLTYFQNEAQLEKSRLLSDRFSAERPKGSFSTLEIQRTEQGDSAMYLCASSLALWEVSNEQFFGPGTRLTVL.

The V call is TRBV9, the J call TRBJ1-5; D is uncertain. The CDR3 length is 15 residues. Per germline, CDR1 SGDLS and CDR2 YYNGEE. V lost 3 bases, J lost 6 bases, and 16 bases lay in between. The CDR3 DNA follows: TGTGCCAGCAGCGCCGGCCTTGGGAGTGGTCAGCCCCAGCATTTT. This translates into CASSAGLGSGQPQHF.

The rearrangement uses TRBV7-9 and TRBJ2-7, with 11 bases that match TRBD1. Unmatched junction bases numbered 5, after V lost 2 bases and J lost 2 bases. CDR1 and CDR2 from the germline V gene are SEHNR and FQNEAQ (reference sequence). The CDR3 contains 16 residues. The CDR3 region has the DNA TGTGCCAGCAGCTTAAGTTCGGGACAGGGGGCCTACGAGCAGTACTTC. It translates to CASSLSSGQGAYEQYF.

The chain joins TRBV11-3 to TRBJ1-4; D might be TRBD1 (6 bases). This CDR3 contains 16 residues. Trimming shortened V by 6 bases and J by 8 bases, and 22 bases separated the two germline ends. Germline V lookup: CDR1 SGHNT, CDR2 YENEEA. CDR3 nucleotides: TGTGCCAGCAGTTCGAGGTTCCGGGGGCGGAACGAAAAACTGTTTTTT. Its protein is CASSSRFRGRNEKLFF.

Concerning this clone itself: This sample includes further DNA sequences coding for the same CDR3. The rearrangement uses TRBV7-9 and TRBJ2-1, with no clear D. Between the trimmed V and J ends, which lost 4 bases and 5 bases, there was a span of 6 bases. This CDR3 spans 12 amino acids. Germline V lookup: CDR1 SEHNR, CDR2 FQNEAQ (reference sequence). Written as DNA, the CDR3 is TGTGCCAGCAGCTCTCTCGACAATGAGCAGTTCTTC. Its translation: CASSSLDNEQFF. The full variable domain, rest sourced from reference TRBV7-9 and TRBJ2-1, is DTGVSQNPRHKITKRGQNVTFRCDPISEHNRLYWYRQTLGQGPEFLTYFQNEAQLEKSRLLSDRFSAERPKGSFSTLEIQRTEQGDSAMYLCASSSLDNEQFFGPGTRLTVL.

The J gene is TRBJ2-2, the V gene TRBV7-2; D ambiguous. Germline CDR1 SGHTA, CDR2 FQGNSA. CDR3 length: 14 amino acids. V lost 6 bases and J 0 bases, leaving 8 bases between the germline ends. CDR3 in DNA: TGTGCCAGCAGTGCCACAGCGAACACCGGGGAGCTGTTTTTT. Encoded protein: CASSATANTGELFF.

This chain joins TRBV5-6 and TRBJ2-7, with D perhaps TRBD1 (5 bases). The CDR3 runs to 15 residues. Germline V lookup: CDR1 SGHDT, CDR2 YYEEEE. V lost 3 bases and J lost 3, with 16 bases in between. The chain's CDR3 is CASSSKGDSLYEQYF. The CDR3 region has the DNA TGTGCCAGCAGCTCGAAAGGAGACAGTCTCTACGAGCAGTACTTC.

Note on this clone: The sample holds other DNA sequences that translate to the same CDR3. J is TRBJ2-3 and V is TRBV9; TRBD2 matches 7 bases. The length of the CDR3 is 16 residues. V trimming: 0 bases; J trimming: 1 base; junction bases outside the gene matches: 5. CDR1 and CDR2 from the germline V gene are SGDLS and YYNGEE. The CDR3 here is CASSVGGGPGTDTQYF. The CDR3 nucleotides read TGTGCCAGCAGCGTAGGGGGAGGGCCGGGCACAGATACGCAGTATTTT.

In this sample, this clone turned up once. This chain links TRBV30 with TRBJ1-1, with TRBD1 identical over 10 bases. The germline V gene encodes CDR1 GTSNPN and CDR2 SVGIG (reference sequence). With 5 bases clipped from V and 6 bases from J, the junction kept 6 bases outside the gene matches. This CDR3 spans 13 amino acids. As DNA, the CDR3 is TGTGCCTGGCATACAGGGACAGGGGCTGAAGCTTTCTTT. Its translation: CAWHTGTGAEAFF. The variable domain in full, with the rest retrieved from reference TRBV30 and TRBJ1-1, is SQTIHQWPATLVQPVGSPLSLECTVEGTSNPNLYWYRQAAGRGLQLLFYSVGIGQISSEVPQNLSASRPQDRQFILSSKKLLLSDSGFYLCAWHTGTGAEAFFGQGTRLTVV.

The J gene is TRBJ2-7, the V gene TRBV6-1; 13 positions agree with TRBD2. Germline V gene data show CDR1 as MNHNS and CDR2 as SASEGT. The CDR3 is 16 residues long. The V and J ends lost 1 base and 7 bases, in that order; junction bases with no gene match: 7. CDR3 in amino acids: CASSEGLAGGPWEQYF. The CDR3, as DNA: TGTGCCAGCAGTGAAGGACTAGCGGGAGGTCCCTGGGAGCAGTACTTC.

This clone was seen once. This chain joins TRBV5-1 and TRBJ2-2, with 8 bases that match TRBD1. Germline assignment: CDR1 SGHRS and CDR2 YFSETQ. After removal of 4 bases from V and 8 bases from J, the junction contained 4 bases not matched to a gene. The CDR3 contains 13 residues. The CDR3 region is CASSPTGAGELFF. The CDR3 nucleotides read TGCGCCAGCAGCCCGACAGGGGCAGGGGAGCTGTTTTTT.

V is TRBV10-3 and J is TRBJ1-4; unclear D gene. CDR1 and CDR2 from the germline V gene are ENHRY and SYGVKD. The CDR3 covers 12 residues. V was shortened by 9 bases and J by 6 bases, with 11 bases between the two germline ends. The CDR3 spells CAIPPWYEKLFF. The CDR3 DNA is TGTGCCATACCTCCTTGGTATGAAAAACTGTTTTTT.

V and J are TRBV2 and TRBJ2-7; D not resolved. There are 14 residues in the CDR3. Germline V CDR1 and CDR2: SNHLY, FYNNEI. The V gene lost 1 base and the J gene lost 3 bases, with 10 bases spanning the gap. CDR3 amino acids: CASSEGLFGYEQYF. CDR3 nucleotide sequence: TGTGCCAGCAGTGAAGGACTTTTTGGCTACGAGCAGTACTTC.

This rearrangement joins TRBV11-2 to TRBJ2-7; D uncertain. CDR3 length: 14 residues. CDR1 is SGHAT, CDR2 FQNNGV, per germline. V lost 1 base and J 1 base, leaving 8 bases between the germline ends. The CDR3 here is CASSLVPESYEQYF. The CDR3 DNA reads as TGTGCCAGCAGCTTAGTTCCGGAATCCTACGAGCAGTACTTC.

Comments on this clone: The junction departs from germline at one end; a sequencing error may be responsible. The chain couples TRBV7-7 to TRBJ2-1; 12 nucleotides match TRBD2. CDR1 SSHAT and CDR2 FNYEAQ come from the germline V gene (reference sequence). The CDR3 contains 18 residues. CDR3 protein: CASSLGLAGLSSYNEQFF. CDR3 nucleotide sequence: TGTGCTAGCAGCCTCGGACTAGCGGGGTTAAGCTCCTACAATGAGCAGTTCTTC. Variable domain in full (rest from reference TRBV7-7 and TRBJ2-1): GAGVSQSPRYKVTKRGQDVTLRCDPISSHATLYWYQQALGQGPEFLTYFNYEAQPDKSGLPSDRFSAERPEGSISTLTIQRTEQRDSAMYRCASSLGLAGLSSYNEQFFGPGTRLTVL.

This chain connects TRBV29-1 to TRBJ1-5; D is unclear. CDR1 and CDR2 from the germline V gene are SQVTM and ANQGSEA. With 7 bases removed from V and 2 bases from J, the gap between germline ends came to 18 bases. The CDR3 is 15 amino acids. The CDR3 protein is CSAISVEDGNQPQHF. In DNA form, the CDR3 reads TGCAGCGCTATAAGTGTTGAAGACGGCAATCAGCCCCAGCATTTT.